The clone carrying this T cell receptor beta chain was observed a few times. What it recognizes is unknown. With a much larger clone just one base away, this may be a read error. Axillary draining lymph nodes of breast cancer patients supplied the node samples. This entry comes from a study of breast tumors, draining lymph nodes, adjacent tissues. Findings and limits, study-wide: Tumor repertoires ranked between lymph nodes and nontumor tissue in diversity, with V and J gene preferences. Tumor and nontumor repertoires were significantly more similar in luminal-like than in basal-like breast cancer. Data only fit, rather than demonstrated, lymph node origin of most tumor T cells. The data were judged consistent with most tumor T cells coming from lymph node and expanding in tumor.

From the multiplex PCR reads, TCRdb called clonotypes with MiXCR, one entry per CDR3 protein. The sample includes about 230,000 distinct CDR3 sequences, about 30% seen only once; the top ten take about 1.4%. What was sequenced was axillary lymph node tissue. This sequence originates from a female donor with breast cancer. Some clones in this sample may be carry-over from other donors' samples.

The CDR3, as DNA: TGCAGTGCTTACCGGGACACCACTAACTCTGGCTACACCTTC. It yields the protein CSAYRDTTNSGYTF. The rearrangement uses TRBV20-1 and TRBJ1-2; the D gene is possibly TRBD1 (6 bases). The length of the CDR3 is 14 residues. The germline V gene has CDR1 DFQATT and CDR2 SNEGSKA (reference sequence).